A single sample gave rise to the 21 T cell receptor beta chains below, sequenced in a study of cytotoxic CD8 clonotypes in ibrutinib-treated CLL. Clones were read by immunoSEQ multiplex PCR, and TCRdb kept only the in-frame ones, dropping some. Of 130,000 or so clones listed, around three quarters were seen once; the top ten hold about 29%. This specimen was PBMCs, taken after 12 months of ibrutinib treatment. The source is a human donor with chronic lymphocytic leukemia.

The J gene is TRBJ2-3, the V gene TRBV5-4; weak D call: TRBD2 (5 bases). The CDR3 has 14 amino acids. Looked up from germline, CDR1 is SGHNT and CDR2 is YYREEE (reference sequence). The ends were cut back, 6 bases at V and 6 bases at J, with 17 bases in the middle. CDR3 amino acids: CASMVTEGADTQYF. CDR3 DNA: TGTGCCAGCATGGTGACTGAGGGTGCGGATACGCAGTATTTT.

V is TRBV28 and J is TRBJ1-5; TRBD1 matches 10 bases. The CDR3 consists of 14 residues. Trimming at V came to 10 bases and at J to 6 bases, leaving 9 bases not matched to a gene. Germline values: CDR1 MDHEN, CDR2 SYDVKM. The CDR3, as DNA: TGTGCCATCACGACAGGGGGCTTTGGTCAGCCCCAGCATTTT. Protein sequence: CAITTGGFGQPQHF.

The chain combines TRBV2 with TRBJ2-5; D may match TRBD1 or TRBD2 (6 bases each). In germline, CDR1 is SNHLY, CDR2 FYNNEI. V gave up 2 bases and J gave up 9 bases, with 22 bases separating them. This CDR3 has 16 amino acids. CDR3 sequence: CASSEFGSDSGASQYF. The CDR3 DNA follows: TGTGCCAGCAGTGAATTCGGGAGTGACTCAGGGGCATCCCAGTACTTC. The full variable domain, completed using reference TRBV2 and TRBJ2-5, is EPEVTQTPSHQVTQMGQEVILRCVPISNHLYFYWYRQILGQKVEFLVSFYNNEISEKSEIFDDQFSVERPDGSNFTLKIRSTKLEDSAMYFCASSEFGSDSGASQYFGPGTRLLVL.

The V and J genes are TRBV28 and TRBJ2-1; TRBD1 agrees at 8 bases. CDR3 length equals 14 residues. The V gene's germline CDR1 is MDHEN and CDR2 SYDVKM. The ends lost 7 bases at V and 9 bases at J; junction bases unmatched: 11. CDR3 loop: CASIRQGSGGEQFF. The DNA for the CDR3 is TGTGCCAGCATCCGACAGGGGTCGGGCGGTGAGCAGTTCTTC.

The chain links TRBV7-9 to TRBJ2-3, with TRBD2 matching over 7 bases. Germline values: CDR1 SEHNR, CDR2 FQNEAQ (reference sequence). The CDR3 has 15 residues. The V segment lost 5 bases and the J segment 0 bases; nucleotides outside the gene matches: 5. The CDR3 DNA follows: TGTGCCAGCAGCATTAGCGGGTCTAGCACAGATACGCAGTATTTT. Its translation: CASSISGSSTDTQYF.

V usage is TRBV30 and J usage is TRBJ1-1; maybe TRBD1 (6 bases). V was pared by 1 base and J by 1 base, with 16 bases between. The CDR3 is made up of 16 amino acids. Germline-derived CDR1 and CDR2 are GTSNPN and SVGIG (reference sequence). CDR3 sequence: CAWSGTNRVGNTEAFF. The CDR3, as DNA: TGTGCCTGGAGTGGAACTAACAGGGTTGGGAACACTGAAGCTTTCTTT.

The chain carries TRBV9 and TRBJ2-5; 7 bases match TRBD2. V was pared by 3 bases and J by 2 bases, with 4 bases of the junction left unmatched. From germline, CDR1 is SGDLS and CDR2 YYNGEE. This CDR3 comprises 14 residues. CDR3: CASSGSGVQETQYF. In nucleotides, the CDR3 is TGTGCCAGCAGCGGGAGCGGGGTTCAAGAGACCCAGTACTTC. The full variable domain, rest sourced from reference TRBV9 and TRBJ2-5, is DSGVTQTPKHLITATGQRVTLRCSPRSGDLSVYWYQQSLDQGLQFLIQYYNGEERAKGNILERFSAQQFPDLHSELNLSSLELGDSALYFCASSGSGVQETQYFGPGTRLLVL.

This rearrangement joins TRBV29-1 to TRBJ2-7; 7 nucleotides match TRBD2. This CDR3 is 12 amino acids long. Germline V gives CDR1 SQVTM, CDR2 ANQGSEA. With V trimmed by 4 bases and J by 4 bases, 4 bases remained unmatched. CDR3 coding DNA: TGCAGCGTTGTTACTAGCGAGTACGAGCAGTACTTC. It specifies CSVVTSEYEQYF.

The chain joins TRBV14 to TRBJ1-2; D not resolved. V lost 5 bases, J lost 1 base, and 11 bases lay in between. Germline values: CDR1 SGHDN, CDR2 FVKESK. The CDR3 runs 14 residues. The CDR3 DNA reads as TGTGCCAGCAGCGCCCCCGGACTTAACTATGGCTACACCTTC. It encodes CASSAPGLNYGYTF.

This clone was found many times. The chain employs TRBV19 and TRBJ1-5; a possible D gene is TRBD1 (5 bases). V dropped 3 bases and J dropped 7 bases, with 10 bases sitting between them. CDR1 and CDR2 from the germline V gene are LNHDA and SQIVND (reference sequence). The CDR3 sequence is 13 residues long. The CDR3 DNA follows: TGTGCCAGTAGTATCAGGGTAGTCCAGCCCCAGCATTTT. Encoded protein: CASSIRVVQPQHF. The entire variable domain, with the rest obtained from reference TRBV19 and TRBJ1-5, is as follows: DGGITQSPKYLFRKEGQNVTLSCEQNLNHDAMYWYRQDPGQGLRLIYYSQIVNDFQKGDIAEGYSVSREKKESFPLTVTSAQKNPTAFYLCASSIRVVQPQHFGDGTRLSIL.

The rearrangement joins TRBV19 to TRBJ2-5; weak D call: TRBD2 (5 bases). The CDR3 runs 16 residues. The V gene's germline CDR1 is LNHDA and CDR2 SQIVND (reference sequence). V lost 3 bases to trimming and J lost 2 bases, with 16 bases between them. The CDR3 protein is CASSMSRGTVQETQYF. For the CDR3, the DNA is TGTGCCAGTAGTATGTCCCGGGGTACTGTACAAGAGACCCAGTACTTC.

The rearrangement uses TRBV4-1 and TRBJ2-3, with 7 bases lining up with TRBD2. With 8 bases clipped from V and 2 bases from J, the junction kept 10 bases outside the gene matches. CDR1 and CDR2 (germline): MGHRA, YSYEKL. CDR3 length: 15 residues. Here the CDR3 DNA reads TGCGCCAGCTCGGACCTCAGCGGGGACACAGATACGCAGTATTTT. It specifies CASSDLSGDTDTQYF.

The V gene is TRBV27, the J gene TRBJ1-2, with TRBD1 as a possible D gene (5 bases). CDR1 and CDR2 (germline): MNHEY, SMNVEV (reference sequence). The CDR3 loop spans 14 amino acids. V was trimmed by 6 bases and J by 9 bases, leaving 20 bases between them. This chain's CDR3 is CASSLRGGRRRYTF. The CDR3 coding sequence is TGTGCCAGCAGCTTACGGGGGGGGAGGCGGCGCTACACCTTC.

The V gene is TRBV11-1, the J gene TRBJ2-1, with D hard to call. From germline, CDR1 is SGHAT and CDR2 FQDESV (reference sequence). The CDR3 is made up of 14 amino acids. Trimming shortened V by 2 bases and J by 7 bases, and 12 bases separated the two germline ends. CDR3 sequence: CASSLLSLDNEQFF. The DNA of the CDR3 is TGTGCCAGCAGCTTACTGTCTTTAGATAATGAGCAGTTCTTC.

This chain links TRBV11-2 with TRBJ2-1; D is perhaps TRBD1 (6 bases). V lost 8 bases and J lost 3, with 14 bases in between. Looked up from germline, CDR1 is SGHAT and CDR2 is FQNNGV. The CDR3 covers 14 residues. The CDR3 loop is CASSRTDFYNEQFF. The CDR3 DNA follows: TGTGCCAGCTCTAGGACAGATTTCTACAATGAGCAGTTCTTC.

The chain has TRBV5-1 and TRBJ2-3; tentatively, D is TRBD2 (5 bases). This CDR3 is built from 15 residues. Trimming pared 4 bases from V and 3 bases from J, leaving 15 bases between. Germline assignment: CDR1 SGHRS and CDR2 YFSETQ. The CDR3 nucleotides read TGCGCCAGCAGCCTCTCCGCCGGGGTTACAGATACGCAGTATTTT. Amino acid sequence: CASSLSAGVTDTQYF.

CDR3 region: CASSWTGAANQPQHF. CDR3 nucleotides: TGTGCCAGTAGCTGGACAGGGGCCGCCAATCAGCCCCAGCATTTT. The chain employs TRBV19 and TRBJ1-5; 9 bases match TRBD1. With 6 bases clipped from V and 3 bases from J, the junction kept 6 bases outside the gene matches. The germline CDR1 and CDR2 sequences are LNHDA and SQIVND (reference sequence). The CDR3 extends over 15 amino acids. Drawing the rest from reference TRBV19 and TRBJ1-5, the complete variable domain is DGGITQSPKYLFRKEGQNVTLSCEQNLNHDAMYWYRQDPGQGLRLIYYSQIVNDFQKGDIAEGYSVSREKKESFPLTVTSAQKNPTAFYLCASSWTGAANQPQHFGDGTRLSIL.

This rearrangement joins TRBV19 to TRBJ1-5; D gene uncertain. V was pared by 3 bases and J by 0 bases, with 6 bases between. CDR1 is LNHDA and CDR2 is SQIVND in the germline V gene (reference sequence). The CDR3 loop spans 14 amino acids. CDR3 region: CASSIGFSNQPQHF. CDR3 DNA: TGTGCCAGTAGTATCGGTTTTAGCAATCAGCCCCAGCATTTT.

The rearrangement links TRBV5-1 to TRBJ2-3, with TRBD1 matching 8 bases. Germline V lookup: CDR1 SGHRS, CDR2 YFSETQ. The CDR3 is 13 amino acids. V shed 9 bases and J 4 bases; nucleotides not matched to a gene: 7. CDR3 in amino acids: CATRTGPADTQYF. The CDR3 DNA reads TGCGCCACCCGGACAGGGCCGGCAGATACGCAGTATTTT. Complete variable domain (other parts from reference TRBV5-1 and TRBJ2-3): KAGVTQTPRYLIKTRGQQVTLSCSPISGHRSVSWYQQTPGQGLQFLFEYFSETQRNKGNFPGRFSGRQFSNSRSEMNVSTLELGDSALYLCATRTGPADTQYFGPGTRLTVL.

The V and J genes are TRBV6-1 and TRBJ1-1, with 7 bases identical to TRBD1. This CDR3 is 13 amino acids long. Looked up from germline, CDR1 is MNHNS and CDR2 is SASEGT. V was clipped by 4 bases and J by 1 base; unmatched bases: 0. The CDR3 DNA sequence: TGTGCCAGCAGTGGGGACAGGAACACTGAAGCTTTCTTT. Its translation: CASSGDRNTEAFF.

This clone was seen only a few times. The V and J genes are TRBV27 and TRBJ2-7; D not certain. The CDR3 is 13 residues long. V dropped 6 bases and J dropped 4 bases, with 13 bases sitting between them. The germline CDR1 and CDR2 sequences are MNHEY and SMNVEV (reference sequence). The CDR3 sequence: CASSARGRYEQYF. The CDR3 bases are TGTGCCAGCAGCGCACGAGGCAGATACGAGCAGTACTTC.